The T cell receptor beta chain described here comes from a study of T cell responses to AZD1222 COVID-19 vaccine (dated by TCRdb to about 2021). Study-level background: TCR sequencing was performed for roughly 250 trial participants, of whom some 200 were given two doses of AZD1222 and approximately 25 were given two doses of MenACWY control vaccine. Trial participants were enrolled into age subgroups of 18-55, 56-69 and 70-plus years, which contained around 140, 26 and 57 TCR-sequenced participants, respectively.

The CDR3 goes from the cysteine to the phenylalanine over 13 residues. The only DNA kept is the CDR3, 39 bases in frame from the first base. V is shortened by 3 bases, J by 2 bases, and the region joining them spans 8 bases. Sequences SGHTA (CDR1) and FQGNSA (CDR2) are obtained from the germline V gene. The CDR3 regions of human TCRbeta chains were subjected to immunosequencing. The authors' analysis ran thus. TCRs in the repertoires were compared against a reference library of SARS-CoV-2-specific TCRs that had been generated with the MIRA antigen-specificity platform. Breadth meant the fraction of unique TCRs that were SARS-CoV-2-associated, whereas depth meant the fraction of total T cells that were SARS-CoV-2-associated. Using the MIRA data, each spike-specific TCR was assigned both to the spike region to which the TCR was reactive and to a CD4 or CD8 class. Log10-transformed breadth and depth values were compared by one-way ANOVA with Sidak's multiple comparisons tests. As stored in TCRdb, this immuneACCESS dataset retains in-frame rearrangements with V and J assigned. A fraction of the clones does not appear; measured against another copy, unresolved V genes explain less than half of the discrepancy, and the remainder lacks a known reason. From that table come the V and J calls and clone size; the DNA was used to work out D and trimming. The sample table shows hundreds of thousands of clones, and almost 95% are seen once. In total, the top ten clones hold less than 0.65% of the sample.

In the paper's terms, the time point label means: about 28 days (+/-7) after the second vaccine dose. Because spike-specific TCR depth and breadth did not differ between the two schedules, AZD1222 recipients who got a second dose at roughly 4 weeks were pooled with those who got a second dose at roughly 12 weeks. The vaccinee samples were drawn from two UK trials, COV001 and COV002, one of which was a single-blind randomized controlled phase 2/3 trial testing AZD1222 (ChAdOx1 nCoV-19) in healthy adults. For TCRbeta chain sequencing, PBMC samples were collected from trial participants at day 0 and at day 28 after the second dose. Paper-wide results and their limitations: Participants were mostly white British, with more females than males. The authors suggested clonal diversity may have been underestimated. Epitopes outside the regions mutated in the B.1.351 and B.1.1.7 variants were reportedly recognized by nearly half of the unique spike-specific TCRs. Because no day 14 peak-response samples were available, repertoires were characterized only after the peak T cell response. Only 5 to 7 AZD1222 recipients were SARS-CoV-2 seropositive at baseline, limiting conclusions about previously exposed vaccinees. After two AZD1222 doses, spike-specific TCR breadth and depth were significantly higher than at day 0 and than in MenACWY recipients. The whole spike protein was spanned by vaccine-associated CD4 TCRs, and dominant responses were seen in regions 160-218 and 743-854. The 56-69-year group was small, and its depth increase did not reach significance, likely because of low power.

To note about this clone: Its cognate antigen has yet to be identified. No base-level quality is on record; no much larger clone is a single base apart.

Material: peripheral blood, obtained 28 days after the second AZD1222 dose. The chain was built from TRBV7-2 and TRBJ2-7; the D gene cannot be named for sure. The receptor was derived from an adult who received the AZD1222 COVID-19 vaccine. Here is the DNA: TGTGCCAGCAGCTTGAACCCGACCTACGAGCAGTACTTC. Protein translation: CASSLNPTYEQYF.